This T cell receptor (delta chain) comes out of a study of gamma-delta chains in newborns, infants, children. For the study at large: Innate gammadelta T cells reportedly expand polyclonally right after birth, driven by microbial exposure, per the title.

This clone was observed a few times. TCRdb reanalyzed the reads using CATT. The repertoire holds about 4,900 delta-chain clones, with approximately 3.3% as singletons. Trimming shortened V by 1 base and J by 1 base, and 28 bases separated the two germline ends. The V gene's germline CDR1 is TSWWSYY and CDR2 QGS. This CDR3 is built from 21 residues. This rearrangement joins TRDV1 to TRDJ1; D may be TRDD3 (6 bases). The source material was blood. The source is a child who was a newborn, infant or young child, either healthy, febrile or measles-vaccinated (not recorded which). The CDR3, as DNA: TGTGCTCTTGGGGAACCCTTTAAACCTACTGGGCCCGGCATACTCACCGATAAACTCATCTTT. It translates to CALGEPFKPTGPGILTDKLIF.